This T cell receptor (beta chain) appears in the sequencing data of a study of CD8 T cells in ankylosing spondylitis. Germline lookup yields CDR1 MNHNS and CDR2 SASEGT. The CDR3 contains 18 residues. V trimming: 7 bases; J trimming: 0 bases; junction bases outside the gene matches: 10. Using its own MiXCR run on the 5' RACE reads, TCRdb lists one record per CDR3 protein. The table has a few hundred thousand distinct CDR3 sequences, 20% seen once. J is TRBJ2-1 and V is TRBV6-1, with 12 bases matching TRBD2. This TCR was sampled from a male donor with ankylosing spondylitis or in good health (not recorded which). Sequenced sample: blood, either unsorted or a sorted T cell fraction (not recorded which). As DNA, the CDR3 is TGTGCCAGCAACAGACTAGCGGGGGCCAAACTCTCCTACAATGAGCAGTTCTTC. Translation gives CASNRLAGAKLSYNEQFF.